A selection of T cell receptor beta chains follows, all from one sample in a study of T cell responses to AZD1222 COVID-19 vaccine. Assay used: immunoSEQ multiplex PCR; TCRdb lists only in-frame clones, some missing. This repertoire shows approximately 100,000 clones, roughly 87% found once; its top ten account for about 17%. The material sequenced was peripheral blood, taken on day 0 of AZD1222 vaccination. Every receptor here comes from an adult in good health. The CDR3 runs from the conserved cysteine through the conserved F or W. A D gene is named only where the DNA matches it firmly. Some rows have no size entry. The others give once, few or many, or a class for an expanded clone.

cdr3_aa cdr3_nt j_call cdr3_length d_call v_call clone_size
CAWRDRWTGRFVETQYF TGTGCCTGGAGAGATAGATGGACAGGTCGATTCGTTGAGACCCAGTACTTC TRBJ2-5 17 TRBD1 TRBV30 .
CASSQATGLRGNQPQHF TGCGCCAGCAGCCAAGCGACAGGGTTGCGCGGCAATCAGCCCCAGCATTTT TRBJ1-5 17 TRBD1 TRBV4-1 .
CASRAGQVNTGELFF TGTGCCAGCAGGGCGGGACAGGTGAACACCGGGGAGCTGTTTTTT TRBJ2-2 15 TRBD1 TRBV2 .
CASSLGWDGNTEAFF TGCGCCAGCAGCTTGGGATGGGACGGGAACACTGAAGCTTTCTTT TRBJ1-1 15 . TRBV5-1 .
CASAEGSYEQYF TGTGCCAGCGCGGAGGGTTCCTACGAGCAGTACTTC TRBJ2-7 12 . TRBV28 .
CASSLEVRSNSPLHF TGTGCCAGCAGCTTAGAAGTTAGGTCCAATTCACCCCTCCACTTT TRBJ1-6 15 . TRBV7-2 .
CASSLSAGARHGYTF TGTGCCAGCAGCTTAAGTGCTGGGGCGCGGCATGGCTACACCTTC TRBJ1-2 15 . TRBV7-8 .
CASSFMDYEQYF TGTGCCAGCAGCTTTATGGACTACGAGCAGTACTTC TRBJ2-7 12 . TRBV7-9 .
CASSGGDRYEQYF TGCGCCAGCAGTGGGGGCGATCGATACGAGCAGTACTTC TRBJ2-7 13 . TRBV10-1 .
CASSQGTGIIYGYTF TGTGCCAGCAGCCAAGGAACAGGGATAATTTATGGCTACACCTTC TRBJ1-2 15 . TRBV4-2 .
CASSLGLQGRLGEKLFF TGTGCCAGCAGCTTGGGCCTCCAAGGACGGCTGGGGGAAAAACTGTTTTTT TRBJ1-4 17 . TRBV5-5 .
CASSLGSGSGRSNEQFF TGCGCCAGCAGCTTGGGTAGCGGGAGCGGGAGATCCAATGAGCAGTTCTTC TRBJ2-1 17 TRBD2 TRBV5-1 .
CAWSVQGTQPQHF TGTGCCTGGAGTGTACAGGGGACACAGCCCCAGCATTTT TRBJ1-5 13 TRBD1 TRBV30 .
CSVEGSDRAGANVLTF TGCAGCGTTGAAGGGTCGGACAGGGCCGGGGCCAACGTCCTGACTTTC TRBJ2-6 16 TRBD1 TRBV29-1 .
CASSPSGISNQPQHF TGCGCCAGCAGCCCGAGCGGGATTAGCAATCAGCCCCAGCATTTT TRBJ1-5 15 . TRBV5-1 once
CASSRTSGSRWNEQFF TGTGCCAGCAGCCGGACTAGCGGGAGCCGTTGGAATGAGCAGTTCTTC TRBJ2-1 16 TRBD2 TRBV6-4 once
CATVQEAGTEAFF TGTGCCACGGTACAGGAGGCGGGAACTGAAGCTTTCTTT TRBJ1-1 13 . TRBV10-3 .
CASSHRGTGGDYGYTF TGTGCCAGCAGCCACAGAGGGACAGGGGGCGACTATGGCTACACCTTC TRBJ1-2 16 TRBD1 TRBV7-8 .
CASSMAGNTGELFF TGTGCCAGTAGTATGGCAGGGAACACCGGGGAGCTGTTTTTT TRBJ2-2 14 . TRBV19 .
CASSMEGNNSPLHF TGTGCCAGTAGCATGGAGGGGAACAATTCACCCCTCCACTTT TRBJ1-6 14 . TRBV7-9 .
CAWSARWGQGKFNYGYTF TGTGCCTGGAGTGCTAGGTGGGGACAGGGAAAATTTAACTATGGCTACACCTTC TRBJ1-2 18 TRBD1 TRBV30 once
CASSPLGAGNTIYF TGTGCCAGCTCACCACTAGGGGCTGGAAACACCATATATTTT TRBJ1-3 14 . TRBV18 .
CASSLELAGPQETQYF TGTGCCAGCAGTTTAGAACTAGCGGGGCCCCAAGAGACCCAGTACTTC TRBJ2-5 16 TRBD2 TRBV28 .
CASSVALNGRKNTEAFF TGTGCCAGCAGCGTAGCTTTAAATGGGAGGAAGAACACTGAAGCTTTCTTT TRBJ1-1 17 . TRBV9 .
CASSHSAGHNEQFF TGTGCCAGCAGCCACTCCGCGGGGCACAATGAGCAGTTCTTC TRBJ2-1 14 . TRBV3-1/TRBV3-2 .
CASSLVGHYEAFF TGTGCCAGCAGCTTGGTCGGGCACTATGAAGCTTTCTTT TRBJ1-1 13 . TRBV5-4 once
CAWSETGNTEAFF TGTGCCTGGAGCGAAACAGGGAACACTGAAGCTTTCTTT TRBJ1-1 13 . TRBV30 .
CASSGTGTGAYEQYF TGCGCCAGCAGCGGAACCGGGACGGGAGCCTACGAGCAGTACTTC TRBJ2-7 15 . TRBV5-1 .
CASSLGISTDTQYF TGTGCCAGCAGCCTGGGCATTAGCACAGATACGCAGTATTTT TRBJ2-3 14 . TRBV3-1/TRBV3-2 .
CASSGPGQGWNTEAFF TGTGCCAGCAGTGGACCGGGACAGGGATGGAACACTGAAGCTTTCTTT TRBJ1-1 16 TRBD1 TRBV6-1 .
CASSQRTGPDTEAFF TGCGCCAGCAGCCAAAGGACAGGGCCGGATACTGAAGCTTTCTTT TRBJ1-1 15 TRBD1 TRBV4-1 .
CTSERGAYEQYF TGTACCAGCGAGCGGGGAGCCTACGAGCAGTACTTC TRBJ2-7 12 TRBD2 TRBV2 .
CASSSPYLGQMNTEAFF TGTGCCAGCAGCTCTCCATACCTAGGGCAAATGAACACTGAAGCTTTCTTT TRBJ1-1 17 . TRBV7-9 .
CASSLVRRDTQYF TGTGCCAGCAGTTTAGTCCGACGGGATACGCAGTATTTT TRBJ2-3 13 . TRBV12-3/TRBV12-4 .
CASSYSKQTEAFF TGTGCCAGCAGTTACTCGAAACAGACTGAAGCTTTCTTT TRBJ1-1 13 . TRBV6-5 .
CASSNERTGTSEAFF TGTGCCAGTAGTAATGAAAGGACGGGGACGTCTGAAGCTTTCTTT TRBJ1-1 15 . TRBV19 .
CASSLGAAGTRQYF TGTGCCAGCAGTCTCGGGGCAGCGGGTACGCGACAGTACTTC TRBJ2-7 14 . TRBV27 .
CASSLSGGQGYTF TGTGCCAGCAGTTTATCGGGGGGGCAAGGCTACACCTTC TRBJ1-2 13 . TRBV27 .
CASRQGGHQPQHF TGTGCCAGCCGCCAAGGTGGGCATCAGCCCCAGCATTTT TRBJ1-5 13 . TRBV6-5 .
CASSYLGSSGWNEQFF TGTGCCAGCAGCTACTTAGGATCTAGCGGGTGGAATGAGCAGTTCTTC TRBJ2-1 16 TRBD2 TRBV7-3 .
CASSGTGMGTDTQYF TGCGCCAGCAGCGGAACAGGGATGGGCACAGATACGCAGTATTTT TRBJ2-3 15 . TRBV5-1 .